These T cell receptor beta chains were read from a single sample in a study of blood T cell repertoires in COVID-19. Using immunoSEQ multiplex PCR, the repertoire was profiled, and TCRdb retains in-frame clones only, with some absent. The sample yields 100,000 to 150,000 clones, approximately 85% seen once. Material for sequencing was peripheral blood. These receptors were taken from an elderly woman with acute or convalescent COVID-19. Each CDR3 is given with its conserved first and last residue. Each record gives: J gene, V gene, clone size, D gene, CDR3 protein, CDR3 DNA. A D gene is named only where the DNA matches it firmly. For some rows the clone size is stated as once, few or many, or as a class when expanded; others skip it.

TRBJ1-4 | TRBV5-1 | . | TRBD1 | CASSLGQGLSRVNEKLFF | TGCGCCAGCAGCTTGGGACAGGGGTTAAGTCGAGTTAATGAAAAACTGTTTTTT
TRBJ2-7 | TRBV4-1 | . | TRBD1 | CASSQGPSGQGYFYEQYF | TGCGCCAGCAGCCAAGGACCATCGGGACAGGGATATTTCTACGAGCAGTACTTC
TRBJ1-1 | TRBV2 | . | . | CASTPTENTEAFF | TGTGCCAGCACACCTACTGAGAACACTGAAGCTTTCTTT
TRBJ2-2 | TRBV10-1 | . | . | CASSEPGSRELFF | TGCGCCAGCAGTGAGCCTGGGAGCCGGGAGCTGTTTTTT
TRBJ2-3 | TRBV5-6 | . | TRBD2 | CASSLISGGRNTQYF | TGTGCCAGCAGCTTGATTAGCGGGGGGCGAAATACGCAGTATTTT
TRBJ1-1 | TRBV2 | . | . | CASKTGPQVGTEAFF | TGTGCCAGTAAAACAGGGCCACAGGTGGGTACTGAAGCTTTCTTT
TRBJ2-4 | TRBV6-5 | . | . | CASSRGGDAKNIQYF | TGTGCCAGCAGCCGCGGGGGCGATGCCAAAAACATTCAGTACTTC
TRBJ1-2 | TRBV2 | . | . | CASSVAANYGYTF | TGTGCCAGCAGTGTTGCAGCGAACTATGGCTACACCTTC
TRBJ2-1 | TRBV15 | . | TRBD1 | CATSRDRGRYNEQFF | TGTGCCACCAGCAGGGACAGGGGACGATACAATGAGCAGTTCTTC
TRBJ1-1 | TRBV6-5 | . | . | CASSYRGFGNTEAFF | TGTGCCAGCAGTTACCGGGGGTTCGGGAACACTGAAGCTTTCTTT
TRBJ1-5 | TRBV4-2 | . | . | CASSQGASNQPQHF | TGTGCCAGCAGCCAAGGAGCTAGCAATCAGCCCCAGCATTTT
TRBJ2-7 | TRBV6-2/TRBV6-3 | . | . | CASSTSRGASYEQYF | TGTGCCAGCAGCACCTCCAGGGGAGCCTCCTACGAGCAGTACTTC
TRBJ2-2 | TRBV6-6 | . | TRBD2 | CASIGTSGTGELFF | TGTGCCAGCATTGGGACTAGCGGCACCGGGGAGCTGTTTTTT
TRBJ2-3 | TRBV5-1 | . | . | CASSRSMASQPDTQYF | TGCGCCAGCAGCCGCAGCATGGCTAGCCAGCCAGATACGCAGTATTTT
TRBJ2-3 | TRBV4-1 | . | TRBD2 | CASSGGGGGTDTQYF | TGCGCCAGCAGCGGTGGCGGGGGGGGCACAGATACGCAGTATTTT
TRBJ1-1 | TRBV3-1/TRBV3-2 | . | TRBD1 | CASSQNRGFTEAFF | TGTGCCAGCAGCCAAAACAGGGGATTTACTGAAGCTTTCTTT
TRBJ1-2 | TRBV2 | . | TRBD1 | CASSEGTGGFFFGYTF | TGTGCCAGCAGTGAAGGGACAGGGGGCTTTTTTTTTGGCTACACCTTC
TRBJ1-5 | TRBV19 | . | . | CASSMIRSISNQPQHF | TGTGCCAGTAGTATGATTCGGTCCATTAGCAATCAGCCCCAGCATTTT
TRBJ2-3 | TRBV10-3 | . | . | CAIKMGGADTQYF | TGTGCCATCAAGATGGGGGGGGCTGATACGCAGTATTTT
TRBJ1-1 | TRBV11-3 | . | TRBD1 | CASSLVTGQGNGNEAFF | TGTGCCAGCAGCTTAGTGACCGGACAGGGAAACGGAAATGAAGCTTTCTTT
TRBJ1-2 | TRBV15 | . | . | CATSRDHLLQDSSGYTF | TGTGCCACCAGCAGAGATCACCTACTTCAGGACAGCAGTGGCTACACCTTC
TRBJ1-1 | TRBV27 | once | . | CASSLNRNTEAFF | TGTGCCAGCAGCCTGAACAGGAACACTGAAGCTTTCTTT
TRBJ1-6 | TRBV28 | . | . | CASSLSLYPPLHF | TGTGCCAGCAGTTTAAGCCTATATCCACCCCTCCACTTT
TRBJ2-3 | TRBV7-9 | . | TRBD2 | CASSSFSGGYADTQYF | TGTGCCAGCAGCTCTTTCTCGGGGGGGTACGCAGATACGCAGTATTTT
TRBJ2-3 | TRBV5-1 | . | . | CASSERTGDSGTDTQYF | TGCGCCAGCAGCGAAAGAACAGGGGACTCCGGCACAGATACGCAGTATTTT
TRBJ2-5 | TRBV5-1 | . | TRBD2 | CASSRGLAGEETQYF | TGCGCCAGCAGCCGTGGACTAGCGGGGGAAGAGACCCAGTACTTC
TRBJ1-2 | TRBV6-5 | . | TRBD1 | CASSPGQGSGYTF | TGTGCCAGCAGCCCCGGACAGGGGAGCGGCTACACCTTC
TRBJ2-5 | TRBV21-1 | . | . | CASSSRGGRRETQYF | TGTGCCAGCAGCTCCCGAGGGGGCCGTCGAGAGACCCAGTACTTC
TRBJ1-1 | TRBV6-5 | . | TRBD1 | CASSMDRPTEAFF | TGTGCCAGCAGTATGGACAGGCCCACTGAAGCTTTCTTT
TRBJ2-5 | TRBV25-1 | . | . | CASSVPGGETQYF | TGTGCCAGCAGTGTCCCGGGTGGGGAGACCCAGTACTTC